Below are 20 T cell receptor beta chains sequenced from a single sample in a study of blood T cell repertoires in COVID-19 (dated by TCRdb to 2018 to 2021). Library construction relied on the immunoSEQ multiplex PCR assay. In TCRdb, the immuneACCESS table is reduced to in-frame sequences with V and J assigned. These tables do not hold every clone; where another copy was compared, an unresolved V gene accounts for under half, and the others remain unexplained. This sample comprises roughly 100,000 clones, 70% to 90% of them detected only once. Roughly 3% of the sample is taken by the ten largest. Source material: peripheral blood. The receptors were gathered from a man aged 50-60 years in a cohort sampled during active COVID-19.

The rearrangement uses TRBV5-1 and TRBJ1-2, with D uncertain. Germline CDR1 SGHRS, CDR2 YFSETQ. The CDR3 covers 11 residues. The V end was cut by 7 bases, the J end by 3 bases, with 7 bases between. CDR3 sequence reads: CASGEDYGYTF. In nucleotides, the CDR3 is TGCGCCAGCGGCGAGGACTATGGCTACACCTTC.

The J gene is TRBJ2-3, the V gene TRBV6-6; 14 bases align to TRBD2. V gave up 6 bases and J gave up 1 base; unmatched junction bases: 9. The CDR3 extends over 18 amino acids. From germline, CDR1 is MNHNY and CDR2 SVGAGI (reference sequence). The CDR3 DNA reads as TGTGCCAGCAGCCGACTAGCGGGGGGGCTTACGGGCACAGATACGCAGTATTTT. Translated, it gives CASSRLAGGLTGTDTQYF.

The chain employs TRBV7-7 and TRBJ2-1, with D possibly being TRBD2 (6 bases). Germline V gives CDR1 SSHAT, CDR2 FNYEAQ (reference sequence). Trimming shortened V by 6 bases and J by 4 bases, and 13 bases separated the two germline ends. This CDR3 has 14 amino acids. The CDR3 region has the DNA TGTGCCAGCAGTCCTATGGGACTTTACAATGAGCAGTTCTTC. This encodes CASSPMGLYNEQFF.

The V and J genes are TRBV11-3 and TRBJ2-1, with 8 positions matching TRBD1. The germline V gene encodes CDR1 SGHNT and CDR2 YENEEA. Trimming removed 5 bases from V and 6 bases from J; junction bases left unmatched: 15. This CDR3 is built from 17 residues. CDR3 amino acids: CASSVTTGVGLLNEQFF. The DNA for the CDR3 is TGTGCCAGCAGCGTAACGACAGGGGTAGGGCTACTCAATGAGCAGTTCTTC.

The V gene is TRBV2, the J gene TRBJ2-7; the D is unclear. Trimming took 2 bases from V and 2 from J, leaving 10 bases between them. Germline V gives CDR1 SNHLY, CDR2 FYNNEI. This CDR3 region has 14 residues. For the CDR3, the DNA is TGTGCCAGCAGTGAATCTATGATGACCTACGAGCAGTACTTC. This sequence encodes CASSESMMTYEQYF.

The V call is TRBV4-1, the J call TRBJ2-7; D is uncertain. Germline CDR1 is MGHRA and CDR2 is YSYEKL. This CDR3 comprises 13 residues. Trimming shortened V by 6 bases and J by 2 bases, and 11 bases separated the two germline ends. CDR3 DNA: TGCGCCAGCAGTCCGACTCTTGCCTACGAGCAGTACGTC. Amino acids: CASSPTLAYEQYV.

The chain is built from TRBV25-1 and TRBJ1-2; D gene uncertain. From germline, CDR1 is MGHDK and CDR2 SYGVNS. CDR3 length: 14 amino acids. V lost 1 base and J 8 bases, leaving 14 bases between the germline ends. The CDR3 is CASSELGGVGGYTF. The DNA for the CDR3 is TGTGCCAGCAGTGAATTAGGCGGGGTCGGGGGCTACACCTTC.

The chain combines TRBV7-9 with TRBJ2-2; 8 nucleotides agree with TRBD1. The CDR3 sequence is 15 residues long. Germline V CDR1 and CDR2: SEHNR, FQNEAQ (reference sequence). V was clipped by 3 bases and J by 6 bases; unmatched bases: 6. This chain's CDR3 is CASSFVTGVPGELFF. The CDR3 region has the DNA TGTGCCAGCAGCTTCGTGACAGGGGTTCCCGGGGAGCTGTTTTTT.

The chain uses TRBV10-2 and TRBJ1-4; 9 nucleotides line up with TRBD1. The CDR3 has 15 residues. J lost 8 bases, V lost 3 bases, and 7 bases had no gene match. Germline CDR1 reads WSHSY; CDR2 reads SAAADI. The CDR3 bases are TGCGCCAGCAGTGACGCGGGACAGGGATTCGAAAAACTGTTTTTT. Its protein is CASSDAGQGFEKLFF.

This chain joins TRBV27 and TRBJ2-2, with TRBD2 matching 7 bases. Trimming cost V 8 bases and J 1 base; bases outside gene matches: 7. Germline CDR1 reads MNHEY; CDR2 reads SMNVEV (reference sequence). This CDR3 is 15 amino acids long. The CDR3 coding sequence is TGTGCCAGCCGGGACTACAAACTGAACACCGGGGAGCTGTTTTTT. Residues: CASRDYKLNTGELFF.

The rearrangement links TRBV18 to TRBJ1-1, with no clear D. CDR1 is KGHSH, CDR2 LQKENI, per germline. The CDR3 spans 14 residues. V was clipped by 8 bases and J by 2 bases, with 15 bases between them. CDR3 sequence: CASQDKTGNTEAFF. The CDR3 DNA reads TGTGCCAGCCAGGATAAAACGGGAAACACTGAAGCTTTCTTT.

The V gene is TRBV5-6, the J gene TRBJ2-1; the D gene is possibly TRBD2 (5 bases). The CDR3 totals 15 residues. Germline V lookup: CDR1 SGHDT, CDR2 YYEEEE. V lost 7 bases and J 0 bases, leaving 14 bases between the germline ends. The CDR3 coding sequence is TGTGCCAGCGACGACACGGGAAGCTCCTACAATGAGCAGTTCTTC. Residues: CASDDTGSSYNEQFF.

The chain carries TRBV29-1 and TRBJ1-2; tentative D call: TRBD1 (5 bases). Deletions cut 5 bases from V and 8 bases from J, with 15 bases between. The CDR3 runs to 12 residues. Germline V lookup: CDR1 SQVTM, CDR2 ANQGSEA. The DNA for the CDR3 is TGCAGCGTTTTGACAGACTTTTACGGCTACACCTTC. Translating it yields CSVLTDFYGYTF.

This rearrangement joins TRBV4-2 to TRBJ2-3; D not certain. The germline V gene has CDR1 LGHNA and CDR2 YNFKEQ. Trimming removed 2 bases at V and 0 bases at J, with 12 bases between. This CDR3 contains 16 residues. CDR3: CASSQQTAMSTDTQYF. The CDR3 DNA reads as TGTGCCAGCAGCCAACAGACTGCCATGAGCACAGATACGCAGTATTTT.

This chain joins TRBV19 and TRBJ1-1; possible D gene TRBD1, 5 bases. V was shortened by 9 bases and J by 1 base, with 9 bases between the two germline ends. CDR3 length equals 12 residues. Germline V lookup: CDR1 LNHDA, CDR2 SQIVND (reference sequence). CDR3 region: CASRQWNTEAFF. The CDR3 DNA is TGTGCCAGCAGACAGTGGAACACTGAAGCTTTCTTT.

This chain's CDR3 is CASSGRSRLSYEQYF. CDR3 coding DNA: TGCGCCAGCAGTGGTAGGAGCCGCCTCTCCTACGAGCAGTACTTC. V usage is TRBV10-1 and J usage is TRBJ2-7; no clear D gene. Trimming shortened V by 4 bases and J by 0 bases, and 13 bases separated the two germline ends. The CDR3 consists of 15 residues. Germline CDR1 reads WNHNN; CDR2 reads SYGVQD (reference sequence).

The CDR3 sequence: CSVYGDSRGYTF. The CDR3 DNA is TGCAGCGTCTATGGTGACTCGCGTGGCTACACCTTC. This chain uses TRBV29-1 with TRBJ1-2; D unclear. V dropped 6 bases and J dropped 7 bases, with 15 bases sitting between them. Looked up from germline, CDR1 is SQVTM and CDR2 is ANQGSEA. The CDR3 consists of 12 residues. The variable domain in full, completed from reference TRBV29-1 and TRBJ1-2, reads SAVISQKPSRDICQRGTSLTIQCQVDSQVTMMFWYRQQPGQSLTLIATANQGSEATYESGFVIDKFPISRPNLTFSTLTVSNMSPEDSSIYLCSVYGDSRGYTFGSGTRLTVV.

This chain connects TRBV4-1 to TRBJ1-6; TRBD1 agrees at 7 bases. V dropped 2 bases and J dropped 5; count of bases not matched to a gene: 3. The CDR3 has 15 amino acids. Germline assignment: CDR1 MGHRA and CDR2 YSYEKL. The CDR3 here is CASSQLQGDNSPLHF. The CDR3, as DNA: TGCGCCAGCAGCCAACTTCAGGGGGATAATTCACCCCTCCACTTT.

This clone was counted a few times. The chain combines TRBV5-6 with TRBJ1-5; a possible D gene is TRBD1 (6 bases). This CDR3 comprises 15 residues. V was shortened by 0 bases and J by 5 bases, with 12 bases between the two germline ends. Looked up from germline, CDR1 is SGHDT and CDR2 is YYEEEE. In nucleotides, the CDR3 is TGTGCCAGCAGCTTGGCTCTGGGGGCCCATCAGCCCCAGCATTTT. This codes for CASSLALGAHQPQHF.

The V gene is TRBV19, the J gene TRBJ1-5, with unresolved D. Germline CDR1 and CDR2: LNHDA and SQIVND (reference sequence). The ends were cut back, 2 bases at V and 3 bases at J, with 8 bases in the middle. This CDR3 has 14 amino acids. CDR3 sequence reads: CASSIRGYNQPQHF. The CDR3 DNA reads TGTGCCAGTAGTATACGCGGCTACAATCAGCCCCAGCATTTT. The full variable domain, completed using reference TRBV19 and TRBJ1-5, is DGGITQSPKYLFRKEGQNVTLSCEQNLNHDAMYWYRQDPGQGLRLIYYSQIVNDFQKGDIAEGYSVSREKKESFPLTVTSAQKNPTAFYLCASSIRGYNQPQHFGDGTRLSIL.